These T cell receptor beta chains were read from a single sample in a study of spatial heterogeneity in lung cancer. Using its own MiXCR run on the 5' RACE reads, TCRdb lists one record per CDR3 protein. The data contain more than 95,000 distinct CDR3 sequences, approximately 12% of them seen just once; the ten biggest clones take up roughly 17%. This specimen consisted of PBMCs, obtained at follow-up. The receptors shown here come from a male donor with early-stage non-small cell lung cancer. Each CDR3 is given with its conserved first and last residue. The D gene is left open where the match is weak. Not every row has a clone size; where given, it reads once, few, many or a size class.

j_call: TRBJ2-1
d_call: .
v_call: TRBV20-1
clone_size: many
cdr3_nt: TGCAGTGCGCGGGGGCATCAGCGGAGTAGCTCCTACAATGAGCAGTTCTTC
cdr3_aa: CSARGHQRSSSYNEQFF

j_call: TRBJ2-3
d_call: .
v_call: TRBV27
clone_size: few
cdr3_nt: TGTGCCAGCAGTTTGCAGGGACCAGGAGAGGGATTCACAGATACGCAGTATTTT
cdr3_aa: CASSLQGPGEGFTDTQYF

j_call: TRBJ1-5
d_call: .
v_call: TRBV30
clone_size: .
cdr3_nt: TGTGCCTGGAGTGTCCACACGGGACAGCCCCAGCATTTT
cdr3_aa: CAWSVHTGQPQHF

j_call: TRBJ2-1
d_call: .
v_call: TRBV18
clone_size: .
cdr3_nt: TGTGCCAGCTCACAGGGTATGTACAATGAGCAGTTCTTC
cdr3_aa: CASSQGMYNEQFF

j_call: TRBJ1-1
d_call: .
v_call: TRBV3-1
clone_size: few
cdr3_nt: TGTGCCAGCAGCCCCCTAGGACGGTACACTGAAGCTTTCTTT
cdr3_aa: CASSPLGRYTEAFF

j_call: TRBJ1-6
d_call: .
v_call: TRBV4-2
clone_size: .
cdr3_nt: TGTGCCAGCAGCACATTTCGGGGATCACCCCTCCACTTT
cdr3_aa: CASSTFRGSPLHF

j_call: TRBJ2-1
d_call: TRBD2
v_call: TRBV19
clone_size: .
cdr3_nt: TGTGCCAGTAGCGCGGGGGGCTCCTACAATGAGCAGTTCTTC
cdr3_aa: CASSAGGSYNEQFF

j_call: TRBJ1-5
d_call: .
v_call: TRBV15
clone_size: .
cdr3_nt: TGTGCCACCAGCAGAGATAACCAGGTCACTCAGCCCCAGCATTTT
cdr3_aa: CATSRDNQVTQPQHF

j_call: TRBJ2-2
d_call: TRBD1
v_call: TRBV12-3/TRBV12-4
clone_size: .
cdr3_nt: TGTGCCAGCAGTTTGGGGACAGGCAGTACCGGGGAGCTGTTTTTT
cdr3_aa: CASSLGTGSTGELFF

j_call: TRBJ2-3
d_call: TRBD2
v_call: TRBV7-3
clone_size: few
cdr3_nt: TGTGCCAGCAGCTTAGGTGGGACTAGCGGGTGGTATTTT
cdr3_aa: CASSLGGTSGWYF

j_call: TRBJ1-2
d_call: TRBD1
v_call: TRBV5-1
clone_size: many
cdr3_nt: TGCGCCAGCAGCCCCGGACAGGGCGATGGCTACACCTTC
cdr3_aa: CASSPGQGDGYTF

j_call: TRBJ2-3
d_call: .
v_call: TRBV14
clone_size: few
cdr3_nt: TGTGCCAGCAGCCGCCAGACGCGAGGGGCAGATACGCAGTATTTT
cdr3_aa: CASSRQTRGADTQYF

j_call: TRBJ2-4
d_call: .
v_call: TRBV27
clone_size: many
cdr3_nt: TGTGCCAGCAGTTCGGGACCCGAGCGGGTTCACTTC
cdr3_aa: CASSSGPERVHF

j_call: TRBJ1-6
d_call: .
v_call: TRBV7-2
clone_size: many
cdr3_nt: TGTGCCAGCAGCCCCCTGCGAGAGTTCGGGGCACCCCTCCACTTT
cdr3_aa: CASSPLREFGAPLHF

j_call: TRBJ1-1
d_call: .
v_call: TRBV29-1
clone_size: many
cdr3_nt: TGCAGCGTCGTGATTTACACTGAAGCTTTCTTT
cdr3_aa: CSVVIYTEAFF

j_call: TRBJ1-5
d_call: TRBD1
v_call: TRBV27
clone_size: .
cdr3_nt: TGTGCCAGCAGTCGGAACAGGGGGAATCAGCCCCAGCATTTT
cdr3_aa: CASSRNRGNQPQHF

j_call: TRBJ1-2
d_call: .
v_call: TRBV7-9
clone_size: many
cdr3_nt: TGTGCCAGCAGCTTAGGGGACACATCAGCTGGAGGCTACACCTTC
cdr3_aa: CASSLGDTSAGGYTF

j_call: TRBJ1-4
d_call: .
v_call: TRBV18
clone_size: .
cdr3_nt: TGTGCCAGCTCACCACCGTACAGCCAAAATGAAAAACTGTTTTTT
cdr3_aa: CASSPPYSQNEKLFF

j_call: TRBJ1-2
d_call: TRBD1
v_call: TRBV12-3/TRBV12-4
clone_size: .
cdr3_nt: TGTGCCAGCAGTTCCGGGACAGCTTATGGCTACACCTTC
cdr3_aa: CASSSGTAYGYTF

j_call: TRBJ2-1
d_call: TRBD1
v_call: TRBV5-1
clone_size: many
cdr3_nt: TGCGCCAGCGGACAGGGCGACGGCAATGAGCAGTTCTTC
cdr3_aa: CASGQGDGNEQFF

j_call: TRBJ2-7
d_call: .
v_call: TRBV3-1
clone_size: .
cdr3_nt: TGTGCCAGCAGCCAAACGGGGGGCCTCCCTCCTCCAAAGCAGTACTTC
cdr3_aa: CASSQTGGLPPPKQYF

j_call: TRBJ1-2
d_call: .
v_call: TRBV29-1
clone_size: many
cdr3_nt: TGCAGCGTTGAAATGATGGCAGGGACTAGCTACACCTTC
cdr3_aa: CSVEMMAGTSYTF

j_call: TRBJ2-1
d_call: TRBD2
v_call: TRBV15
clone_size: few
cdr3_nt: TGTGCCACCAGCAGAGATGTCAAACTAGCCGGGGGGGAGCAGTTCTTC
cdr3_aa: CATSRDVKLAGGEQFF

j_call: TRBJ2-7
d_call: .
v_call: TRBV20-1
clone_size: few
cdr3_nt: TGCAGTGCTGGGGGTCATAGACCACGGGGATACGAGCAGTACTTC
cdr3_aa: CSAGGHRPRGYEQYF

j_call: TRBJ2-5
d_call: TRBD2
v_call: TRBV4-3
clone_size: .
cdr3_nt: TGCGCCAGCAGCCTTCTAGCGGGTGTCCAAGAGACCCAGTACTTC
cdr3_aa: CASSLLAGVQETQYF

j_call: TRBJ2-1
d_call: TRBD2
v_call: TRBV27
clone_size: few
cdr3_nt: TGTGCCAGCAGTCCAAGCGGGGGGACTCACAGTGAGCAGTTCTTC
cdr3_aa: CASSPSGGTHSEQFF

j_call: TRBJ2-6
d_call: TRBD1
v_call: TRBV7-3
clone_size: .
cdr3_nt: TGTGCCAGCAGTAACAGGGGGCAGGCTGGGGCCAACGTCCTGACTTTC
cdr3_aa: CASSNRGQAGANVLTF

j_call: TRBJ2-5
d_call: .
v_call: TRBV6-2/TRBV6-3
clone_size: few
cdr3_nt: TGTGCCAGCCGCCGCGGGGTAGTGGAGACCCAGTACTTC
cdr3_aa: CASRRGVVETQYF

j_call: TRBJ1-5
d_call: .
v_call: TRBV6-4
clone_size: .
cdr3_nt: TGTGCCAGCAGTGACTCTACAGGGAGGGCAAATCAGCCCCAGCATTTT
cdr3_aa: CASSDSTGRANQPQHF

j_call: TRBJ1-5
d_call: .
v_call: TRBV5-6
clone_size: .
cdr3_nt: TGTGCCAGCAGCTTAACGGGGAACGCTCAGCCCCAGCATTTT
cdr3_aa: CASSLTGNAQPQHF

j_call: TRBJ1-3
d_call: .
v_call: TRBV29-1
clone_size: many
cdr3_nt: TGCAGCGTTGGACCGGGCAGTTCTGGAAACACCATATATTTT
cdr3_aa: CSVGPGSSGNTIYF

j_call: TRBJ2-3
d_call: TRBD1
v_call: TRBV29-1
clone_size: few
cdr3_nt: TGCAGCGTTGTCCCCGGACAGGTTTTTGATACGCAGTATTTT
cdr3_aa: CSVVPGQVFDTQYF

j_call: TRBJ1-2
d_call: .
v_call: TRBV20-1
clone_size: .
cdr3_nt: TGCAGTGCTAACTCCGACGCCTATGGCTACACCTTC
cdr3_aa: CSANSDAYGYTF

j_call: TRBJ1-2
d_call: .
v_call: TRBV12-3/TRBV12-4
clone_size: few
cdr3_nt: TGTGCCAGCAGTTTAAGGACAGTAGACTATGGCTACACCTTC
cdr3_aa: CASSLRTVDYGYTF

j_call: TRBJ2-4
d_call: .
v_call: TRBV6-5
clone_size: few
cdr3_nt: TGTGCCAGCAGTTACTCGCGTGGGGGGCTTGGCATTCAGTACTTC
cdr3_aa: CASSYSRGGLGIQYF

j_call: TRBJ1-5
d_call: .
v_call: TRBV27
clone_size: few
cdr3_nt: TGTGCCAGCAGTTTTTCGGGGCTCCAGCCCCAGCATTTT
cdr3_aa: CASSFSGLQPQHF

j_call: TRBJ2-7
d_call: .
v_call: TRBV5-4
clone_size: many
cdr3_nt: TGTGCCAGCAGCTTGTGGACGGGGATCTACTCCTACGAGCAGTACTTC
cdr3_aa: CASSLWTGIYSYEQYF

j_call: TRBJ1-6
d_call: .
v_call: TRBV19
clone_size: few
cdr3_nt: TGTGCCAGTAGTACGAATACAGGGAACTCCTATAATTCACCCCTCCACTTT
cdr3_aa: CASSTNTGNSYNSPLHF

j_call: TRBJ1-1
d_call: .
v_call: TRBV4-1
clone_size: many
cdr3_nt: TGCGCCAGCAGCCAAGATCCATCCAACACTGAAGCTTTCTTT
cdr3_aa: CASSQDPSNTEAFF

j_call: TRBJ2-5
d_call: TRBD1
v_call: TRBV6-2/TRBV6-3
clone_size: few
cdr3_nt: TGTGCCAGCAGTTACGGGGACAGGGACCAAGAGACCCAGTACTTC
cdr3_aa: CASSYGDRDQETQYF

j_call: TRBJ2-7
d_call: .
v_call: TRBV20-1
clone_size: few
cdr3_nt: TGCAGTGCTAGAGATCCCGATAACAGGGCCCACCGGCGGGAGCAGTACTTC
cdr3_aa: CSARDPDNRAHRREQYF

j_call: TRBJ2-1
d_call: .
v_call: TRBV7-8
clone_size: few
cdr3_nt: TGTGCCAGCAGCTCAGGCTGGGGGTATGAGCAGTTCTTC
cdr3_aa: CASSSGWGYEQFF

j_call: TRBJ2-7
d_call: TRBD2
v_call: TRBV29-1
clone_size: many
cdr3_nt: TGCAGCGTTGGGGCTTCAGCGGGGGGCCGTTACGAGCAGTACTTC
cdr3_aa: CSVGASAGGRYEQYF

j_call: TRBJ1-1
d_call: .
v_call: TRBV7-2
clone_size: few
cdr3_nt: TGTGCCAGCAGCTCTCAGTTCATGAACGCTGAAGCTTTCTTT
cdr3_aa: CASSSQFMNAEAFF

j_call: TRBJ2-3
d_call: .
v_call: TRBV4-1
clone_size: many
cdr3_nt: TGCGCCAGCAGCCAAGGTTTTAGTGGGGGCACAGATACGCAGTATTTT
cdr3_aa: CASSQGFSGGTDTQYF

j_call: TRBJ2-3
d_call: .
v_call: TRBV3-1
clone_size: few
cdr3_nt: TGTGCCAGCAGCCACTCGTCTGGAGATACGCAGTATTTT
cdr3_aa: CASSHSSGDTQYF

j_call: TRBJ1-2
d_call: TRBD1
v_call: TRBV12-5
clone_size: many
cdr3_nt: TGTGCTAGTGGTTTGACTCGACAGGGGGTTGGGCGCTATGGCTACACCTTC
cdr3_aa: CASGLTRQGVGRYGYTF

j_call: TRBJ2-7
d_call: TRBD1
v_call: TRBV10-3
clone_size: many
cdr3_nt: TGTGCCATCAATGACAGGGCTGGCGAGCAGTACTTC
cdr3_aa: CAINDRAGEQYF

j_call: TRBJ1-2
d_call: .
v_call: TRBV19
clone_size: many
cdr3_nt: TGTGCCAGTAGCTTAATTTTTCCGGCCCGTGGACAGATCTATGGCTACACCTTC
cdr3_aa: CASSLIFPARGQIYGYTF

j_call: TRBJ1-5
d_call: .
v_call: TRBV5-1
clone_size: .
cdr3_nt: TGCGCCAGCAGCTTGGGGGATCTTGGTCAGCCCCAGCATTTT
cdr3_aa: CASSLGDLGQPQHF

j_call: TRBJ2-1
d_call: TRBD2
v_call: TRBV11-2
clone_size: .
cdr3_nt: TGTGCCAGCAGCTCCCAACTTCTAGCGGGGTTATTCTCCCAGCAGTTCTTC
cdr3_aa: CASSSQLLAGLFSQQFF

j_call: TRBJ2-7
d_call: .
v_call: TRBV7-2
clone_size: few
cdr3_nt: TGTGCCAGCAGAGAGGGGGGATCCTACGAGCAGTACTTC
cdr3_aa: CASREGGSYEQYF

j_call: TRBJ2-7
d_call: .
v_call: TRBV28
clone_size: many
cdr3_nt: TGTGCCAGCAGTTCGGGGAGCCTTACGCGGGAGCAGTACTTC
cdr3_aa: CASSSGSLTREQYF